This is a list of T cell receptor delta chains from one sample in a study of gamma-delta T cells after stem cell transplantation. TCRdb reanalysed the RT-PCR reads via CATT. This table has fewer than 600 delta-chain clones, about 9.1% appearing once. Material for sequencing was gamma-delta T cells. These receptor sequences come from a human donor. It is not recorded whose cells these are; they may come from a transplant donor. CDR3s include the opening cysteine and the closing phenylalanine or tryptophan. A D gene is named only where the DNA matches it firmly. Clone size appears in some rows only: once, few, many, or a class for an expanded clone.

J: TRDJ1; D: NA; V: TRAV29/DV5; size: few; CDR3: CAASACRRGTPIYTDKLIF; DNA: TGTGCAGCAAGCGCCTGTCGTAGAGGGACACCTATCTACACCGATAAACTCATCTTT
J: TRDJ3; D: NA; V: TRDV2; size: NA; CDR3: CACDTVPSRVILAPTWATRQMFF; DNA: TGTGCCTGTGACACCGTCCCTTCCCGGGTGATACTGGCACCTACCTGGGCCACCCGACAGATGTTTTTC
J: TRDJ1; D: TRDD3; V: TRDV2; size: large; CDR3: CACDTVLKGDSPDKLIF; DNA: TGTGCCTGTGACACCGTTCTTAAGGGGGATTCCCCCGATAAACTCATCTTT
J: TRDJ1; D: TRDD3; V: TRDV1; size: large; CDR3: CALGELLDWGDDESGTDKLIF; DNA: TGTGCTCTTGGGGAACTACTTGATTGGGGGGATGATGAGAGTGGGACCGATAAACTCATCTTT
J: TRDJ3; D: NA; V: TRDV2; size: large; CDR3: CACDTGGMYSWDTRQMFF; DNA: TGTGCCTGTGACACCGGAGGGATGTACTCCTGGGACACCCGACAGATGTTTTTC
J: TRDJ1; D: TRDD3; V: TRDV2; size: large; CDR3: CACDTVGDTSTDKLIF; DNA: TGTGCCTGTGACACCGTGGGGGATACCAGCACCGATAAACTCATCTTT
J: TRDJ1; D: TRDD3; V: TRDV2; size: large; CDR3: CACDTLTGGYAGNGKLIF; DNA: TGTGCCTGTGACACTCTTACTGGGGGATACGCCGGTAACGGGAAACTCATCTTT
J: TRDJ1; D: TRDD2; V: TRDV3; size: few; CDR3: CAFTPSYSGLLGGYTDKLIF; DNA: TGTGCCTTCACCCCTTCCTACTCGGGTTTGCTGGGGGGTTACACCGATAAACTCATCTTT
J: TRDJ1; D: TRDD3; V: TRDV2; size: large; CDR3: CACDTVGGDTRLQLIF; DNA: TGTGCCTGTGACACAGTTGGGGGGGATACGCGGTTACAGCTCATCTTT
J: TRDJ1; D: TRDD3; V: TRDV2; size: hyperexpanded; CDR3: CACDLLLGDNTPNTGHYTDKLIF; DNA: TGTGCCTGTGACTTGTTACTGGGGGATAATACCCCGAATACCGGGCATTACACCGATAAACTCATCTTT
J: TRDJ1; D: TRDD3; V: TRDV2; size: large; CDR3: CACDTLGGYASLDKLIF; DNA: TGTGCCTGTGACACTCTTGGGGGATACGCGAGTCTAGATAAACTCATCTTT
J: TRDJ1; D: TRDD3; V: TRDV2; size: large; CDR3: CACDTLGDPFTDKLIF; DNA: TGTGCCTGTGACACCCTGGGGGACCCTTTCACCGATAAACTCATCTTT
J: TRDJ1; D: TRDD3; V: TRDV1; size: medium-sized; CDR3: CALGELLDFYWPYWGILRYTDKLIF; DNA: TGTGCTCTTGGGGAACTCCTAGATTTCTACTGGCCGTACTGGGGGATCCTCCGGTACACCGATAAACTCATCTTT
J: TRDJ1; D: TRDD3; V: TRDV2; size: hyperexpanded; CDR3: CACDTVPGGTSLYPGVDKLIF; DNA: TGTGCCTGTGACACCGTGCCTGGGGGAACTTCCCTCTACCCGGGAGTCGATAAACTCATCTTT
J: TRDJ1; D: TRDD3; V: TRDV1; size: few; CDR3: CALGELRNPAGGYESSDKLIF; DNA: TGTGCTCTTGGGGAACTGAGAAATCCCGCTGGGGGATACGAGAGTAGCGATAAACTCATCTTT
J: TRDJ1; D: TRDD3; V: TRDV2; size: NA; CDR3: CACDTVLGAPVTDKLIF; DNA: TGTGCCTGTGACACCGTACTGGGGGCCCCGGTCACCGATAAACTCATCTTT
J: TRDJ2; D: TRDD3; V: TRDV1; size: hyperexpanded; CDR3: CALGRGIGVAQLFF; DNA: TGTGCTCTTGGCCGGGGGATAGGAGTAGCACAACTCTTCTTT
J: TRDJ1; D: TRDD3; V: TRDV2; size: large; CDR3: CACDTLLGDQYTDKLIF; DNA: TGTGCCTGTGACACCTTACTGGGGGATCAGTACACCGATAAACTCATCTTT
J: TRDJ1; D: NA; V: TRDV3; size: large; CDR3: CAFTSYPYTDKLIF; DNA: TGTGCCTTTACCTCCTATCCGTACACCGATAAACTCATCTTT
J: TRDJ2; D: TRDD3; V: TRDV2; size: few; CDR3: CACDTLAGDTSRLTAHLFF; DNA: TGTGCCTGCGACACCCTCGCGGGGGATACCAGCCGCTTGACAGCACACCTCTTCTTT
J: TRDJ3; D: TRDD3; V: TRDV2; size: large; CDR3: CACDTVPSRGIRAPTWDTRQMFF; DNA: TGTGCCTGTGACACCGTCCCTTCACGGGGGATACGGGCACCGACCTGGGACACCCGACAGATGTTTTTC
J: TRDJ1; D: TRDD3; V: TRDV2; size: few; CDR3: CACDILGDTHTDKLIF; DNA: TGTGCCTGTGACATACTGGGGGATACGCACACCGATAAACTCATCTTT
J: TRDJ1; D: TRDD3; V: TRDV2; size: NA; CDR3: CACDPLYWGIPPEYTDRLIF; DNA: TGTGCCTGTGACCCGCTGTACTGGGGGATACCCCCCGAGTACACCGATAGACTCATCTTT
J: TRDJ1; D: TRDD3; V: TRDV2; size: hyperexpanded; CDR3: CACDTAEGDTYTDKLIF; DNA: TGTGCCTGTGACACCGCCGAGGGGGATACCTACACCGATAAACTCATCTTT
J: TRDJ1; D: TRDD2; V: TRDV2; size: large; CDR3: CACDNLPTGSRGEGTDKLIF; DNA: TGTGCCTGTGACAACCTTCCTACGGGGAGCCGGGGGGAGGGCACCGATAAACTCATCTTT
J: TRDJ1; D: TRDD3; V: TRDV2; size: large; CDR3: CACDPLGDGKLIF; DNA: TGTGCCTGTGACCCACTGGGGGATGGTAAACTCATCTTT
J: TRDJ1; D: TRDD3; V: TRDV1; size: few; CDR3: CALGELRNPTGGYESSDKLIF; DNA: TGTGCTCTTGGGGAACTGAGAAATCCCACTGGGGGATACGAGAGTAGCGATAAACTCATCTTT